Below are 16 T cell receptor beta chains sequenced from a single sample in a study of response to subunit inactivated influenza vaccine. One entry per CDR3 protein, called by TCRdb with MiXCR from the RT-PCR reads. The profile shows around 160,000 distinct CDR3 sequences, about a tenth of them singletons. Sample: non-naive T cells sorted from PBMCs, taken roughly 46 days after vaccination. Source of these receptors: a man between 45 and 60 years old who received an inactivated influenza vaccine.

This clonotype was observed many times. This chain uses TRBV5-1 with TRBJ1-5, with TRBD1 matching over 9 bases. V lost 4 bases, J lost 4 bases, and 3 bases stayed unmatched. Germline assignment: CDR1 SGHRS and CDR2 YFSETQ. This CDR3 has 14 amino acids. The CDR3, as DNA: TGCGCCAGCAGCAATGGACAGGGGAATCAGCCCCAGCATTTT. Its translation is CASSNGQGNQPQHF.

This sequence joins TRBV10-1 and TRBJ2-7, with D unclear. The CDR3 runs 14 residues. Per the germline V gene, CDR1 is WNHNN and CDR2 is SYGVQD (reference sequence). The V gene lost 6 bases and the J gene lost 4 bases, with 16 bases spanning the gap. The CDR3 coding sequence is TGCGCCAGCAGCACCGGACGAGAGATTTACGAGCAGTACTTC. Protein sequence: CASSTGREIYEQYF.

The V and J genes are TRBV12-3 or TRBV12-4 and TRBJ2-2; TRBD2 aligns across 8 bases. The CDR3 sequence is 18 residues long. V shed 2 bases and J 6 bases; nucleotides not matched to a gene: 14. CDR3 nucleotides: TGTGCCAGCAGTTTACGGGGGGGAGCGGGAGCGATTCCCGGGGAGCTGTTTTTT. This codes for CASSLRGGAGAIPGELFF.

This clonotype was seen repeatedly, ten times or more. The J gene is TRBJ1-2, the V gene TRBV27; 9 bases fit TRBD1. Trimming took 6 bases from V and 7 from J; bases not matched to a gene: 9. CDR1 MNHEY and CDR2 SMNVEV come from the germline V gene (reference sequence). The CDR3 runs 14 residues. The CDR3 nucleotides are TGTGCCAGCAGACCCGACAGGGGGTCCGGTGGCTACACCTTC. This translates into CASRPDRGSGGYTF.

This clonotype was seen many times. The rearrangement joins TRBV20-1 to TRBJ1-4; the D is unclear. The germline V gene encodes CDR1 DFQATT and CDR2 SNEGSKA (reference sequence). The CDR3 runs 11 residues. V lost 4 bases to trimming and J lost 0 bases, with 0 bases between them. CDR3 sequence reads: CSATTNEKLFF. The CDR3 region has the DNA TGCAGTGCTACAACTAATGAAAAACTGTTTTTT.

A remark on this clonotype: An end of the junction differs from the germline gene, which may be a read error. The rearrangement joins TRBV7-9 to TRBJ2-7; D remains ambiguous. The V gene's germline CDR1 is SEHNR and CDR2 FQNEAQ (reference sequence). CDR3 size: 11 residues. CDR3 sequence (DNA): TGTACCAGCAGCTTCTCACACGAGCAGTACTTC. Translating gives CTSSFSHEQYF.

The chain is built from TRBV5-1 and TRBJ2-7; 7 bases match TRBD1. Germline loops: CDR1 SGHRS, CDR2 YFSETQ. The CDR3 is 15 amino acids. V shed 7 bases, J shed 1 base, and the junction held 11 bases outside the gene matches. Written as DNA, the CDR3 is TGCGCCAGCCGAGCCTCGACAGGGACATCCTACGAGCAGTACTTC. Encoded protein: CASRASTGTSYEQYF.

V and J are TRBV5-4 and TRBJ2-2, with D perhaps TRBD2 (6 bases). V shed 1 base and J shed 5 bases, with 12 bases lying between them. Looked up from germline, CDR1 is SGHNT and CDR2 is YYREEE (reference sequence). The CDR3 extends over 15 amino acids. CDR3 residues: CASSLRGGETGELFF. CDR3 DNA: TGTGCCAGCAGCTTGCGGGGAGGAGAGACCGGGGAGCTGTTTTTT. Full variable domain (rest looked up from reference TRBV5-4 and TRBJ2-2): ETGVTQSPTHLIKTRGQQVTLRCSSQSGHNTVSWYQQALGQGPQFIFQYYREEENGRGNFPPRFSGLQFPNYSSELNVNALELDDSALYLCASSLRGGETGELFFGEGSRLTVL.

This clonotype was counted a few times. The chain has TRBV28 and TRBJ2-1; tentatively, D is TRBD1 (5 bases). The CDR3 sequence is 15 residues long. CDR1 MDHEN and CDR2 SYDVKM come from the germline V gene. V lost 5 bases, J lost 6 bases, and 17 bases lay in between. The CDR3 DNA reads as TGTGCCAGCAGTCTTAGCCAAGGGGTGTCCAATGAGCAGTTCTTC. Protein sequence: CASSLSQGVSNEQFF.

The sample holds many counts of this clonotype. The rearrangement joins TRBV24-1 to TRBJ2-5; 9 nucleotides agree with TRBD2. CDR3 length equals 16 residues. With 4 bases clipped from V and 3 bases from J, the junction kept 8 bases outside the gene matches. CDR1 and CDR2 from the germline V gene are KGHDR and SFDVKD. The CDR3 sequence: CATSETGTSIEETQYF. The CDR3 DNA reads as TGTGCCACCAGTGAGACCGGGACTAGCATTGAAGAGACCCAGTACTTC.

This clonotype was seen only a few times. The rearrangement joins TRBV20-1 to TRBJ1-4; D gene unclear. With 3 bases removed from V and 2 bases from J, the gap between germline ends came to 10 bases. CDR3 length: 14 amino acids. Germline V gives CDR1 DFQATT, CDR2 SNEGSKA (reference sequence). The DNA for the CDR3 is TGCAGTGCTAGGAAGATTGCGACTAATGAAAAACTGTTTTTT. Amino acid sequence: CSARKIATNEKLFF.

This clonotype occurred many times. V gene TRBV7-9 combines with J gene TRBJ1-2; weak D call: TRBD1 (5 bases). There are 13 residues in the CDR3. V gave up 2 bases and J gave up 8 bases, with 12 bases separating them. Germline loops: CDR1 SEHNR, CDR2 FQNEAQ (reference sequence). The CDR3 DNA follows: TGTGCCAGCAGCTTACCAGGGAGGGGAGGCTACACCTTC. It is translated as CASSLPGRGGYTF.

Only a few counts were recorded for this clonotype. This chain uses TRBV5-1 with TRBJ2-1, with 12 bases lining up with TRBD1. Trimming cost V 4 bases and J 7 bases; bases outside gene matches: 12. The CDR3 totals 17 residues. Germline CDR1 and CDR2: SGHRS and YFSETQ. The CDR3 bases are TGCGCCAGCAGCCCAATCTCCGGGACAGGGGGCCGGAATGAGCAGTTCTTC. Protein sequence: CASSPISGTGGRNEQFF. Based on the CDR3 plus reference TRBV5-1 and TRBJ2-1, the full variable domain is KAGVTQTPRYLIKTRGQQVTLSCSPISGHRSVSWYQQTPGQGLQFLFEYFSETQRNKGNFPGRFSGRQFSNSRSEMNVSTLELGDSALYLCASSPISGTGGRNEQFFGPGTRLTVL.

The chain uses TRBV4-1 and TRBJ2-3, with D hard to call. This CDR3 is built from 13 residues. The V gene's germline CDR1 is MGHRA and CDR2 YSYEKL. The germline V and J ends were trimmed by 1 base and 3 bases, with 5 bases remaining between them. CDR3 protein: CASSQVPTDTQYF. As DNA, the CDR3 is TGCGCCAGCAGCCAAGTCCCTACAGATACGCAGTATTTT.

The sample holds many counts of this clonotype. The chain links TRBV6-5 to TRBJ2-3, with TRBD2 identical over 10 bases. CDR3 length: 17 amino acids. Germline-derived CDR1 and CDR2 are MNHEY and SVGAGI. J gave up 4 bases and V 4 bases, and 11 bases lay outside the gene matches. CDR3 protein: CASSSDRAGGPSDTQYF. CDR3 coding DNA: TGTGCCAGCAGTTCCGATCGAGCGGGGGGGCCATCAGATACGCAGTATTTT.

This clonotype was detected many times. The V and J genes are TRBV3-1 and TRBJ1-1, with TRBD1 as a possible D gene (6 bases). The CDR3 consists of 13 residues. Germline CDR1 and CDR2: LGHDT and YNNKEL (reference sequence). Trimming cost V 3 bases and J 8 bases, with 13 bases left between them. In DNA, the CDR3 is TGTGCCAGCAGCCATCTGGACAGACCCGAAGCTTTCTTT. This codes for CASSHLDRPEAFF.